These 26 T cell receptor beta chains came from one sample sequenced in a study of cytomegalovirus exposure and HLA in healthy donors (dated by TCRdb to 2016 to 2017). The library was built by means of the immunoSEQ multiplex PCR assay. For the multiplex PCR, a mixture combining 60 forward primers for TCR Vbeta segments and 13 reverse primers for TCR Jbeta segments was used. Held by TCRdb, this immuneACCESS table contains in-frame sequences only and omits some clones. Under half of the omission traces to an unresolved V gene where checked; the cause of the rest is unknown. The sample table shows 200,000 or so clones, and 70% are seen once. The ten largest clones represent around 3% of the sample. Source material: PBMCs. Receptors originate from a middle-aged man in good health and CMV-seropositive.

As regards this clone: Other DNA sequences in the same sample also yield this CDR3. V usage is TRBV5-1 and J usage is TRBJ2-1; 9 nucleotides align to TRBD2. There are 17 residues in the CDR3. Germline lookup yields CDR1 SGHRS and CDR2 YFSETQ. Trimming at V came to 0 bases and at J to 10 bases, leaving 14 bases not matched to a gene. CDR3 in DNA: TGCGCCAGCAGCTTGGGGGAGGGCGGGGGGGCGTTCTACGAGCAGTTCTTC. It codes for CASSLGEGGGAFYEQFF.

The chain carries TRBV28 and TRBJ1-1; D remains ambiguous. The ends were cut back, 6 bases at V and 1 base at J, with 18 bases in the middle. Germline CDR1 MDHEN, CDR2 SYDVKM. CDR3 length: 16 residues. CDR3 DNA: TGTGCCAGCAGCTCCCTCGGGATCAACAGGAACACTGAAGCTTTCTTT. It translates to CASSSLGINRNTEAFF.

The CDR3: CASSIDPETTSETQYF. As DNA, the CDR3 is TGTGCCAGTAGTATAGATCCAGAGACAACTTCGGAGACCCAGTACTTC. This rearrangement joins TRBV19 to TRBJ2-5; D remains unclear. The germline V and J ends were trimmed by 0 bases and 5 bases, with 16 bases remaining between them. Germline loops: CDR1 LNHDA, CDR2 SQIVND (reference sequence). The CDR3 sequence is 16 residues long.

V is TRBV5-1 and J is TRBJ2-7; D is uncertain. Trimming stripped 4 bases from V and 0 bases from J, with 11 bases between. The CDR3 spans 14 residues. The V gene's germline CDR1 is SGHRS and CDR2 YFSETQ. In nucleotides, the CDR3 is TGCGCCAGCAGCCCGGGTGCGAGCTCCTACGAGCAGTACTTC. Residues: CASSPGASSYEQYF.

The chain has TRBV6-1 and TRBJ1-3; D is ambiguous. The CDR3 length is 13 residues. Between the trimmed V and J ends, which lost 0 bases and 4 bases, there was a span of 4 bases. From germline, CDR1 is MNHNS and CDR2 SASEGT. The CDR3 loop reads CASSEAGGNTIYF. The CDR3 DNA sequence: TGTGCCAGCAGTGAAGCGGGCGGAAACACCATATATTTT.

This clone is a singleton in its sample. The J gene is TRBJ2-6, the V gene TRBV5-1; D is perhaps TRBD2 (5 bases). This CDR3 region has 20 residues. V lost 4 bases and J 0 bases, leaving 23 bases between the germline ends. Germline values: CDR1 SGHRS, CDR2 YFSETQ. CDR3 DNA sequence: TGCGCCAGCAGCCCCCGGGGTTTGGCGGCCCTGAGCTCTGGGGCCAACGTCCTGACTTTC. Its translation: CASSPRGLAALSSGANVLTF.

This clone was recorded a few times. The V gene is TRBV6-1, the J gene TRBJ2-2; TRBD2 matches 9 bases. Germline lookup yields CDR1 MNHNS and CDR2 SASEGT. This CDR3 comprises 18 residues. Germline trimming cut 0 bases from V and 3 bases from J; bases unmatched to any gene: 8. For the CDR3, the DNA is TGTGCCAGCAGTGAAGCATTGAAAAGGACTAGCGACACCGGGGAGCTGTTTTTT. Protein product: CASSEALKRTSDTGELFF.

In DNA form, the CDR3 reads TGTGCCAGCAGCTTCAATAAGGGGACTGAAGCTTTCTTT. Amino acid sequence: CASSFNKGTEAFF. The chain carries TRBV11-2 and TRBJ1-1; D may be TRBD1 (5 bases). Germline V gene lookup returns CDR1 SGHAT and CDR2 FQNNGV. V lost 3 bases and J 5 bases, leaving 10 bases between the germline ends. The CDR3 is made up of 13 amino acids.

This sequence joins TRBV28 and TRBJ1-4, with D unclear. Germline assignment: CDR1 MDHEN and CDR2 SYDVKM. Trimming took off 2 bases at V and 0 bases at J, with 16 bases between the two ends. This CDR3 region has 18 residues. CDR3 in amino acids: CASSLGHTKSATNEKLFF. The CDR3 DNA follows: TGTGCCAGCAGTTTAGGGCATACCAAGAGTGCAACTAATGAAAAACTGTTTTTT.

In DNA, the CDR3 is TGTGCCAGCAGCGCATACGGGAACTCAGATACGCAGTATTTT. Translating gives CASSAYGNSDTQYF. The V and J genes are TRBV13 and TRBJ2-3, with TRBD2 as a possible D gene (5 bases). The V gene lost 5 bases and the J gene lost 4 bases, with 13 bases spanning the gap. The CDR3 consists of 14 residues. Germline-derived CDR1 and CDR2 are PRHDT and FYEKMQ (reference sequence).

The V gene is TRBV7-9, the J gene TRBJ1-2; 8 nucleotides agree with TRBD1. The CDR3 consists of 15 residues. Unmatched junction bases numbered 9, after V lost 5 bases and J lost 4 bases. CDR1 SEHNR and CDR2 FQNEAQ come from the germline V gene (reference sequence). This CDR3 is CASSTAGGAGYGYTF. The CDR3 DNA sequence: TGTGCCAGCAGCACAGCAGGGGGCGCAGGCTATGGCTACACCTTC.

The chain uses TRBV5-1 and TRBJ1-1, with 7 bases aligning to TRBD1. Per the germline V gene, CDR1 is SGHRS and CDR2 is YFSETQ. The CDR3 has 13 amino acids. V lost 6 bases to trimming and J lost 1 base; unmatched junction nucleotides: 3. The CDR3 sequence is CASTQGGNTEAFF. The CDR3 DNA reads TGCGCCAGCACCCAGGGGGGGAACACTGAAGCTTTCTTT.

V gene TRBV7-8 combines with J gene TRBJ2-2; D is possibly TRBD2 (5 bases). The germline CDR1 and CDR2 sequences are SGHVS and FQNEAQ. V was trimmed by 2 bases and J by 2 bases, leaving 9 bases between them. CDR3 length: 15 amino acids. The CDR3 nucleotides are TGTGCCAGCAGCTTAAACGGGGTAAACACCGGGGAGCTGTTTTTT. It codes for CASSLNGVNTGELFF.

The chain uses TRBV5-8 and TRBJ1-2; D unresolved. This CDR3 spans 11 amino acids. Germline lookup yields CDR1 SGHTS and CDR2 YDEGEE. V was trimmed by 6 bases and J by 7 bases, leaving 10 bases between them. The CDR3 DNA follows: TGTGCCAGCATAATAAGCGGTGGCTACACCTTC. Translation: CASIISGGYTF. Based on the CDR3 plus reference TRBV5-8 and TRBJ1-2, the full variable domain is EAGVTQSPTHLIKTRGQQATLRCSPISGHTSVYWYQQALGLGLQFLLWYDEGEERNRGNFPPRFSGRQFPNYSSELNVNALELEDSALYLCASIISGGYTFGSGTRLTVV.

The chain links TRBV14 to TRBJ2-1; 9 nucleotides line up with TRBD1. The trim removed 3 bases at V and 13 bases at J, leaving 1 base unmatched. Germline V lookup: CDR1 SGHDN, CDR2 FVKESK. This CDR3 comprises 11 residues. CDR3 amino acids: CASSQGQGQFF. The DNA of the CDR3 is TGTGCCAGCAGCCAGGGACAGGGCCAGTTCTTC.

The chain couples TRBV7-9 to TRBJ1-1; tentatively, D is TRBD1 (6 bases). Germline V lookup: CDR1 SEHNR, CDR2 FQNEAQ (reference sequence). The ends were cut back, 5 bases at V and 0 bases at J, with 10 bases in the middle. The CDR3 contains 14 residues. CDR3: CASSPDSLNTEAFF. In nucleotides, the CDR3 is TGTGCCAGCAGCCCGGACAGCTTGAACACTGAAGCTTTCTTT.

The chain employs TRBV19 and TRBJ2-3; 7 bases are a match to TRBD1. V dropped 1 base and J dropped 6; count of bases not matched to a gene: 1. Germline-derived CDR1 and CDR2 are LNHDA and SQIVND (reference sequence). This CDR3 contains 13 residues. The CDR3 sequence is CASSIATGDTQYF. CDR3 coding DNA: TGTGCCAGTAGTATAGCGACAGGGGATACGCAGTATTTT. The full variable domain, completed using reference TRBV19 and TRBJ2-3, is DGGITQSPKYLFRKEGQNVTLSCEQNLNHDAMYWYRQDPGQGLRLIYYSQIVNDFQKGDIAEGYSVSREKKESFPLTVTSAQKNPTAFYLCASSIATGDTQYFGPGTRLTVL.

The chain combines TRBV5-4 with TRBJ1-2; 9 bases agree with TRBD1. The CDR3 runs 14 residues. CDR1 is SGHNT, CDR2 YYREEE, per germline (reference sequence). V shed 1 base and J 4 bases; nucleotides not matched to a gene: 2. CDR3 region: CASSLSGQGYGYTF. DNA of the CDR3: TGTGCCAGCAGCTTGTCGGGACAGGGCTATGGCTACACCTTC.

The V and J genes are TRBV7-3 and TRBJ2-5; D is perhaps TRBD1 (6 bases). The end of the DNA is better explained by TRBJ2-7, so the J call may be wrong. Germline CDR1 reads SGHTA; CDR2 reads FQGTGA. This CDR3 region has 14 residues. The CDR3 region has the DNA TGTGCCAGCAGCTTAGACACAGGGCCTTACGAGCAGTACTTC. Its protein product is CASSLDTGPYEQYF.

The chain combines TRBV19 with TRBJ1-4, with a possible D match to TRBD1 (6 bases). Trimming pared 3 bases from V and 10 bases from J, leaving 27 bases between. The germline V gene has CDR1 LNHDA and CDR2 SQIVND (reference sequence). The CDR3 is made up of 18 amino acids. The CDR3 is CASSMSATLRKGEGKLFF. The CDR3 DNA is TGTGCCAGTAGTATGAGCGCCACCTTGAGGAAGGGGGAAGGAAAACTGTTTTTT.

This rearrangement joins TRBV7-9 to TRBJ2-7; a possible D gene is TRBD1 (6 bases). Germline V lookup: CDR1 SEHNR, CDR2 FQNEAQ (reference sequence). The CDR3 consists of 13 residues. Between the trimmed V and J ends, which lost 5 bases and 6 bases, there was a span of 14 bases. The CDR3 region is CASSPQGTGEQYF. CDR3 DNA: TGTGCCAGCAGCCCCCAGGGGACGGGCGAGCAGTACTTC.

The V call is TRBV28, the J call TRBJ2-7, with 11 bases lining up with TRBD2. After removal of 2 bases from V and 2 bases from J, the junction contained 8 bases not matched to a gene. The CDR3 has 17 amino acids. Germline V gene sequence: CDR1 MDHEN, CDR2 SYDVKM. CDR3 nucleotide sequence: TGTGCCAGCAGTTTACTCCCCCTAGCGGGGGGAACCTACGAGCAGTACTTC. Its protein is CASSLLPLAGGTYEQYF.

This chain connects TRBV9 to TRBJ2-7, with D maybe TRBD2 (5 bases). Between the trimmed V and J ends, which lost 1 base and 1 base, there was a span of 12 bases. This CDR3 is 15 amino acids long. The V gene's germline CDR1 is SGDLS and CDR2 YYNGEE. The CDR3 is CASSVHPEGSYEQYF. CDR3 coding DNA: TGTGCCAGCAGCGTACACCCCGAGGGTTCCTACGAGCAGTACTTC.

This clone was observed a handful of times. The chain links TRBV7-2 to TRBJ1-6, with TRBD1 identical over 8 bases. Looked up from germline, CDR1 is SGHTA and CDR2 is FQGNSA. The CDR3 is 15 amino acids. Trimming cost V 5 bases and J 7 bases; bases outside gene matches: 7. This CDR3 is CASSQGDRKNSPLHF. CDR3 sequence (DNA): TGTGCCAGCAGCCAAGGGGACAGGAAAAATTCACCCCTCCACTTT. Drawing the rest from reference TRBV7-2 and TRBJ1-6, the complete variable domain is GAGVSQSPSNKVTEKGKDVELRCDPISGHTALYWYRQSLGQGLEFLIYFQGNSAPDKSGLPSDRFSAERTGGSVSTLTIQRTQQEDSAVYLCASSQGDRKNSPLHFGNGTRLTVT.

The rearrangement uses TRBV6-5 and TRBJ1-5; D is undetermined. CDR1 is MNHEY and CDR2 is SVGAGI in the germline V gene. Trimming pared 5 bases from V and 7 bases from J, leaving 15 bases between. This CDR3 contains 14 residues. CDR3 coding DNA: TGTGCCAGCAGTACACGAGGGTTTGAGCAGCCCCAGCATTTT. Protein sequence: CASSTRGFEQPQHF.

This clone showed up just once. V is TRBV28 and J is TRBJ2-7; 7 positions agree with TRBD1. The CDR3 length is 14 residues. Germline trimming cut 6 bases from V and 1 base from J; bases unmatched to any gene: 6. The germline CDR1 and CDR2 sequences are MDHEN and SYDVKM. The CDR3, as DNA: TGTGCCAGCAGCTCTCCGGGACAGTCCTACGAGCAGTACTTC. Its translation is CASSSPGQSYEQYF.